These 4 T cell receptor beta chains were all obtained from the same sample, sequenced in a study of T cells in Graves' hyperthyroidism and ophthalmopathy. TCR beta CDR3 region amplification was performed from RNA transcripts. The HTBI set primed first-round TCR CDR3 RT-PCR. TCRdb called the multiplex PCR reads again in MiXCR, with one record for every CDR3 protein. The table has more than 500,000 distinct CDR3 sequences, around 13% seen once. Sequencing was carried out using blood. The receptor set was obtained from a woman aged 40 to 50 with Graves' hyperthyroidism.

This clonotype came up many times. This chain uses TRBV7-8 with TRBJ2-7; D uncertain. Germline V gives CDR1 SGHVS, CDR2 FQNEAQ. Trimming stripped 0 bases from V and 2 bases from J, with 11 bases between. The CDR3 contains 15 residues. This chain's CDR3 is CASSLALLGTYEQYF. The CDR3 region has the DNA TGTGCCAGCAGCTTAGCTTTGTTGGGAACCTACGAGCAGTACTTC.

The chain carries TRBV5-6 and TRBJ1-1, with 8 bases aligning to TRBD1. V gave up 0 bases and J gave up 6 bases; unmatched junction bases: 16. Germline loops: CDR1 SGHDT, CDR2 YYEEEE. The CDR3 covers 18 residues. This chain's CDR3 is CASSLAGQGPKGFPEAFF. CDR3 coding DNA: TGTGCCAGCAGCTTGGCCGGACAGGGACCAAAAGGGTTCCCTGAAGCTTTCTTT.

This clonotype was counted many times. A read error may produce the germline difference seen at one junction end. The chain couples TRBV9 to TRBJ1-3, with D perhaps matching TRBD1 (6 bases). CDR3 length: 13 amino acids. Germline V gives CDR1 SGDLS, CDR2 YYNGEE. The CDR3 nucleotides read TGTGCCAGCAGCAGGGGGGACGGAACCACCATATATTTT. Translation: CASSRGDGTTIYF.

The CDR3 sequence: CASSLGVDPHNEQFF. Here the CDR3 DNA reads TGTGCCAGCAGCTTAGGGGTGGATCCTCACAATGAGCAGTTCTTC. The chain uses TRBV7-3 and TRBJ2-1; D is uncertain. Deletions cut 2 bases from V and 5 bases from J, with 13 bases between. Looked up from germline, CDR1 is SGHTA and CDR2 is FQGTGA. The CDR3 totals 15 residues.